This entry describes one TCR beta chain. Its antigen remains undetermined. Base qualities are missing; no much larger clone stands one base away. These data are taken from a study of shared T cell receptors in the human thymus listed by TCRdb under 2021. Concerning the study at large: The study examined how self-reactive, shared T-cell receptor alpha chains are generated in the human thymus.

V lost 7 bases and J lost 6 bases; the stretch between them is 17 bases long. Via the germline V gene, CDR1 is SQVTM and CDR2 ANQGSEA. The CDR3 numbers 13 residues from cysteine through phenylalanine. Only the CDR3 DNA stays, 39 bases, in frame from base 1. Library preparation employed the immunoSEQ multiplex PCR assay. Entries here come from immuneACCESS through TCRdb and include only in-frame sequences with V and J called. Some clones fail to appear in such tables; in the studies checked, an unresolved V gene covers under half of the shortfall, and the cause of the remainder is unknown. Across this sample there are hundreds of thousands of clones, with approximately 85% seen only once. The ten largest account for 0.0095% to 0.013% of the sample. This sample also belongs to another study, concerning human thymus T cells. The second publication reports: The donors were immunologically healthy infants in Finland who had open corrective cardiac surgery for congenital heart defects. Thymus tissue was collected as surgical resects that were removed during corrective cardiac surgery. Biased V and J gene segment usage appeared to be present in both thymic and peripheral blood repertoires. The related research found that thymic TCR repertoires overlapped highly between unrelated individuals. The study described the TCR alpha and beta repertoires in roughly 8 infant thymus samples and a few matching peripheral blood samples. The infant donors were about 7 to 244 days old, and the cohort included several males and two females. Thymocytes were mechanically released from the tissue and were stored as pellets of about 9-33 million cells at -70 degrees C. Genomic DNA was extracted from frozen cell pellets with a QIAsymphony instrument. The immunoSEQ multiplex PCR assay was used to amplify the TCRB and TCRAD loci from a standardized amount of quality-controlled genomic DNA. Amplicons spanned the V(D)J region at a length sufficient to cover the CDR3 and identify V and J genes. Through the commercial immunoSEQ service, the amplicons were sequenced on an Illumina platform. Primer bias and sequencing errors were corrected as previously described, and TCRAD and TCRB definitions were based on the IMGT database. immunoSEQ Analyzer 3.0 and VDJTools were used for repertoire analysis, which covered basic statistics, V/J segment usage, diversity estimates, rarefaction and pairwise overlap. Chao1, ChaoE, Efron-Thisted, Shannon and inverse Simpson indices were used to estimate diversity, which was also estimated on datasets down-sampled to the smallest sample. Repertoire overlap was assessed by strict matching of CDR3 nucleotide sequence, V gene and J gene, and clustering was done by Jaccard-based multidimensional scaling. Thymus samples yielded on average roughly 810,000 unique TCRB clonotypes, compared with 80,000 to 85,000 from blood samples.

This chain joins TRBV29-1 to TRBJ2-3; 6 matching bases give a weak D call of TRBD2. Specimen: thymocytes. This TCR derives from a girl under three years old with a congenital heart defect. Donor details come from another sample of the same person, matched by shared clones. This receptor has the CDR3 CSGGAGIRDTQYF. Read as DNA, the sequence is TGCAGCGGTGGTGCGGGGATAAGGGATACGCAGTATTTT.